These 10 T cell receptor beta chains originate from one sample sequenced in a study of blood T cell repertoires in COVID-19. The assay was immunoSEQ multiplex PCR, and TCRdb's table has in-frame clones only and misses some. The sample records approximately 260,000 clones, approximately 88% being singletons. The sample consisted of PBMCs or T cells enriched from blood (not recorded which). These receptors were obtained from a woman aged 40 to 50 with acute COVID-19.

CDR3 residues: CASSLTMGGKNTEAFF. CDR3 nucleotides: TGTGCCAGCAGCTTAACGATGGGGGGAAAGAACACTGAAGCTTTCTTT. The rearrangement links TRBV11-3 to TRBJ1-1, with D perhaps matching TRBD1 (5 bases). CDR1 and CDR2 (germline): SGHNT, YENEEA. Trimming took off 2 bases at V and 1 base at J, with 14 bases between the two ends. This CDR3 is 16 amino acids long.

This sequence joins TRBV18 and TRBJ1-2, with D perhaps matching TRBD1 (5 bases). Germline-derived CDR1 and CDR2 are KGHSH and LQKENI. Trimming shortened V by 4 bases and J by 8 bases, and 26 bases separated the two germline ends. CDR3 length: 17 residues. CDR3 sequence (DNA): TGTGCCAGCTCACTAAGCAGCGGGACTTCCTCCCCTAAGGGCTACACCTTC. This gives the protein CASSLSSGTSSPKGYTF.

Concerning this clone itself: Other DNA sequences in this sample translate to the same CDR3. This rearrangement joins TRBV19 to TRBJ2-7, with 7 bases matching TRBD2. The trim removed 4 bases at V and 3 bases at J, leaving 0 bases unmatched. CDR1 is LNHDA, CDR2 SQIVND, per germline (reference sequence). The CDR3 has 12 residues. The CDR3 DNA follows: TGTGCCAGTAGTACTAGCGGCTACGAGCAGTACTTC. This translates into CASSTSGYEQYF.

The CDR3 sequence: CASSQDARASGYTF. CDR3 DNA sequence: TGCGCCAGCAGCCAAGATGCCAGGGCCTCTGGCTACACCTTC. J is TRBJ1-2 and V is TRBV4-1; D is possibly TRBD1 (5 bases). Germline CDR1 MGHRA, CDR2 YSYEKL. The V end lost 0 bases, the J end lost 7 bases, and 12 bases lay between the germline ends. The CDR3 runs to 14 residues.

This clone was recorded once. V and J are TRBV5-5 and TRBJ2-7, with TRBD2 matching over 11 bases. Germline CDR1 reads SGHKS; CDR2 reads YYEKEE (reference sequence). Trimming at V came to 4 bases and at J to 0 bases, leaving 3 bases not matched to a gene. The CDR3 runs 15 residues. The CDR3 is CASSTGLAASYEQYV. CDR3 DNA sequence: TGTGCCAGCAGCACGGGACTAGCGGCCTCCTACGAGCAGTACGTC.

The rearrangement joins TRBV29-1 to TRBJ1-2; 11 bases are shared with TRBD1. The germline V gene encodes CDR1 SQVTM and CDR2 ANQGSEA. V dropped 7 bases and J dropped 5; count of bases not matched to a gene: 6. CDR3 length: 13 residues. This chain's CDR3 is CSARTGGAYGYTF. The CDR3 region has the DNA TGCAGCGCCCGGACAGGGGGCGCATATGGCTACACCTTC.

This chain uses TRBV5-1 with TRBJ1-1; D is unresolved. This CDR3 is 16 amino acids long. V lost 4 bases and J 2 bases, leaving 18 bases between the germline ends. Germline CDR1 SGHRS, CDR2 YFSETQ. The CDR3 DNA is TGCGCCAGCAGCCCTCTCCCGGGGAGTGTTAACACTGAAGCTTTCTTT. Translated, it gives CASSPLPGSVNTEAFF.

The chain combines TRBV11-2 with TRBJ1-2; 12 bases align to TRBD1. Germline trimming cut 1 base from V and 4 bases from J; bases unmatched to any gene: 1. The V gene's germline CDR1 is SGHAT and CDR2 FQNNGV. This CDR3 region has 15 residues. The DNA of the CDR3 is TGTGCCAGCAGCTTAGCGGGACAGGGGGCCTATGGCTACACCTTC. Translated: CASSLAGQGAYGYTF.

The chain combines TRBV19 with TRBJ1-1, with 8 bases fitting TRBD1. This CDR3 has 13 residues. Trimming took 5 bases from V and 6 from J; bases not matched to a gene: 5. CDR1 and CDR2 from the germline V gene are LNHDA and SQIVND (reference sequence). The DNA of the CDR3 is TGTGCCAGTAGTCTCGGACAGGGTTCTGAAGCTTTCTTT. Translation: CASSLGQGSEAFF.

The chain carries TRBV5-4 and TRBJ1-4, with a weak D call TRBD1 (5 bases). Trimming took 4 bases from V and 5 from J, leaving 9 bases between them. This CDR3 is 13 amino acids long. Germline V gene data show CDR1 as SGHNT and CDR2 as YYREEE (reference sequence). For the CDR3, the DNA is TGTGCCAGCAGCAAGGACAAGAATGAAAAACTGTTTTTT. Residues: CASSKDKNEKLFF.